These 21 T cell receptor beta chains were sequenced from one sample in a study of blood T cell repertoires in COVID-19. The table came from immunoSEQ multiplex PCR; TCRdb's copy has only in-frame clones and leaves some out. The data contain over 85,000 clones, around 90% of them singletons. The material sequenced was peripheral blood. The receptors come from a human donor with COVID-19, enrolled during active disease. The donor label of this sample is uncertain.

This chain connects TRBV5-1 to TRBJ1-2; TRBD1 matches 9 bases. The germline V gene encodes CDR1 SGHRS and CDR2 YFSETQ. Trimming took 4 bases from V and 3 from J; bases not matched to a gene: 7. The CDR3 consists of 15 residues. The CDR3 reads CASSPGDREDYGYTF. As DNA, the CDR3 is TGCGCCAGCAGCCCCGGGGACAGGGAGGACTATGGCTACACCTTC.

The V and J genes are TRBV19 and TRBJ2-7; 7 bases align to TRBD1. With 5 bases clipped from V and 2 bases from J, the junction kept 6 bases outside the gene matches. The CDR3 runs to 14 residues. Per germline, CDR1 LNHDA and CDR2 SQIVND (reference sequence). CDR3 coding DNA: TGTGCCAGTAGTCGAGGACAGGAGACCTACGAGCAGTACTTC. It is translated as CASSRGQETYEQYF.

The J gene is TRBJ1-1, the V gene TRBV2; no clear D. The CDR3 totals 14 residues. CDR1 and CDR2 (germline): SNHLY, FYNNEI. V dropped 6 bases and J dropped 2 bases, with 13 bases sitting between them. CDR3 sequence reads: CASRATVENTEAFF. For the CDR3, the DNA is TGTGCCAGCAGAGCGACGGTCGAAAACACTGAAGCTTTCTTT.

The chain combines TRBV9 with TRBJ1-5; TRBD1 matches 10 bases. Germline-derived CDR1 and CDR2 are SGDLS and YYNGEE. The CDR3 spans 15 residues. The junction had 6 bases not matched to a gene; V was cut back by 4 bases and J by 5 bases. CDR3 sequence: CASSLGQGTDQPQHF. CDR3 in DNA: TGTGCCAGCAGCCTGGGACAGGGGACGGATCAGCCCCAGCATTTT.

The sample holds a few counts of this clone. The chain is built from TRBV7-6 and TRBJ2-2, with 9 bases lining up with TRBD1. The trim removed 4 bases at V and 7 bases at J, leaving 7 bases unmatched. Per the germline V gene, CDR1 is SGHVS and CDR2 is FNYEAQ. This CDR3 has 15 residues. The CDR3 DNA reads TGTGCCAGCAGCTGGACAGGGGAAGGTCTCGGGGAGCTGTTTTTT. The encoded protein is CASSWTGEGLGELFF.

The rearrangement joins TRBV19 to TRBJ2-7, with D tentatively TRBD2 (5 bases). CDR3 size: 14 residues. V dropped 4 bases and J dropped 3 bases, with 13 bases sitting between them. Germline V gives CDR1 LNHDA, CDR2 SQIVND (reference sequence). The CDR3, as DNA: TGTGCCAGTAGTAAAACCTTAGGAGGCTACGAGCAGTACTTC. Amino acid sequence: CASSKTLGGYEQYF.

This clone turned up a few times. This may come from a read error, since a much larger clone is one base off. Distinct nucleotide sequences in the sample also encode this CDR3. The chain employs TRBV5-6 and TRBJ1-2, with D perhaps TRBD1 (6 bases). This CDR3 is built from 13 residues. V was clipped by 5 bases and J by 3 bases, with 11 bases between them. The germline V gene has CDR1 SGHDT and CDR2 YYEEEE. The CDR3 nucleotides read TGTGCCAGCAGAACAACAGGGCACTATGGCTACACCTTC. Translating gives CASRTTGHYGYTF. Variable domain in full (rest from reference TRBV5-6 and TRBJ1-2): DAGVTQSPTHLIKTRGQQVTLRCSPKSGHDTVSWYQQALGQGPQFIFQYYEEEERQRGNFPDRFSGHQFPNYSSELNVNALLLGDSALYLCASRTTGHYGYTFGSGTRLTVV.

The chain has TRBV30 and TRBJ2-7; tentative D call: TRBD2 (5 bases). Trimming removed 0 bases from V and 1 base from J, with 13 bases in between. The length of the CDR3 is 15 residues. Germline V gene data show CDR1 as GTSNPN and CDR2 as SVGIG (reference sequence). DNA of the CDR3: TGTGCCTGGAGTGTATTGTCCGGGGAATCCTACGAGCAGTACTTC. Protein sequence: CAWSVLSGESYEQYF. The entire variable domain, with the rest obtained from reference TRBV30 and TRBJ2-7, is as follows: SQTIHQWPATLVQPVGSPLSLECTVEGTSNPNLYWYRQAAGRGLQLLFYSVGIGQISSEVPQNLSASRPQDRQFILSSKKLLLSDSGFYLCAWSVLSGESYEQYFGPGTRLTVT.

V and J are TRBV10-1 and TRBJ1-2; D unresolved. V was shortened by 3 bases and J by 0 bases, with 5 bases between the two germline ends. The CDR3 is 13 residues long. Germline V gene lookup returns CDR1 WNHNN and CDR2 SYGVQD (reference sequence). The CDR3 loop reads CASSETANYGYTF. The CDR3 coding sequence is TGCGCCAGCAGTGAAACAGCTAACTATGGCTACACCTTC.

This chain uses TRBV11-3 with TRBJ2-7; TRBD2 might be the D (6 bases). Trimming stripped 5 bases from V and 5 bases from J, with 16 bases between. The CDR3 runs 14 residues. In germline, CDR1 is SGHNT, CDR2 YENEEA. The CDR3 sequence: CASSEFAGLDEQYF. CDR3 coding DNA: TGTGCCAGCAGCGAATTCGCGGGGCTTGACGAGCAGTACTTC.

The V gene is TRBV12-3 or TRBV12-4, the J gene TRBJ1-2; the D is unclear. The CDR3 is made up of 13 amino acids. Trimming stripped 5 bases from V and 3 bases from J, with 10 bases between. CDR3 residues: CASSPQLYYGYTF. In nucleotides, the CDR3 is TGTGCCAGCAGTCCCCAACTCTACTATGGCTACACCTTC.

This chain links TRBV2 with TRBJ2-4; D is uncertain. The V and J ends lost 1 base and 0 bases respectively, with 7 bases between them. This CDR3 has 15 residues. From germline, CDR1 is SNHLY and CDR2 FYNNEI. CDR3 in DNA: TGTGCCAGCAGTGAAGTTCCCTTAGCCAAAAACATTCAGTACTTC. Its translation: CASSEVPLAKNIQYF.

This chain uses TRBV24-1 with TRBJ1-6; TRBD1 agrees at 9 bases. The CDR3 is 18 residues long. J lost 9 bases, V lost 3 bases, and 14 bases had no gene match. Germline values: CDR1 KGHDR, CDR2 SFDVKD. The CDR3 reads CATSDPSPLRDRVSPLHF. In DNA form, the CDR3 reads TGTGCCACCAGTGATCCCTCCCCCCTGAGGGACAGGGTTTCACCCCTCCACTTT.

The chain uses TRBV5-1 and TRBJ2-7; tentative D call: TRBD1 (6 bases). Germline CDR1 is SGHRS and CDR2 is YFSETQ. The germline V and J ends were trimmed by 4 bases and 0 bases, with 11 bases remaining between them. This CDR3 comprises 14 residues. The CDR3 region has the DNA TGCGCCAGCAGCGCCGACAGGTTCTCCTACGAGCAGTACTTC. Its protein product is CASSADRFSYEQYF. Based on the CDR3 plus reference TRBV5-1 and TRBJ2-7, the full variable domain is KAGVTQTPRYLIKTRGQQVTLSCSPISGHRSVSWYQQTPGQGLQFLFEYFSETQRNKGNFPGRFSGRQFSNSRSEMNVSTLELGDSALYLCASSADRFSYEQYFGPGTRLTVT.

V is TRBV6-5 and J is TRBJ2-4; 7 nucleotides agree with TRBD1. The V gene's germline CDR1 is MNHEY and CDR2 SVGAGI. V lost 5 bases, J lost 1 base, and 5 bases stayed unmatched. This CDR3 spans 15 amino acids. CDR3 bases: TGTGCCAGCAGTAAGACACAGGGGGCCAAAAACATTCAGTACTTC. Its translation: CASSKTQGAKNIQYF.

The chain employs TRBV5-4 and TRBJ2-1, with TRBD2 matching over 9 bases. Germline values: CDR1 SGHNT, CDR2 YYREEE (reference sequence). V dropped 5 bases and J dropped 1; count of bases not matched to a gene: 10. This CDR3 contains 17 residues. The CDR3 nucleotides are TGTGCCAGCAGGTACGAATTAGCGGGAGCTTCCTACAATGAGCAGTTCTTC. Protein sequence: CASRYELAGASYNEQFF.

The chain joins TRBV12-3 or TRBV12-4 to TRBJ2-3; the D is unclear. V lost 6 bases and J lost 3, with 4 bases in between. This CDR3 is 11 amino acids long. The CDR3 loop is CASSLTDTQYF. Here the CDR3 DNA reads TGTGCCAGCAGCCTTACAGATACGCAGTATTTT.

The chain has TRBV19 and TRBJ2-1; 7 positions match TRBD1. The junction had 9 bases not matched to a gene; V was cut back by 5 bases and J by 5 bases. This CDR3 contains 15 residues. Germline lookup yields CDR1 LNHDA and CDR2 SQIVND (reference sequence). CDR3 nucleotide sequence: TGTGCCAGTAGTCTCACAGGGGAAGGGAACAATGAGCAGTTCTTC. Its translation is CASSLTGEGNNEQFF.

CDR3 DNA: TGTGCCAGCAGCTTTCCCGGGACAGGGGTTCCCATGAACACTGAAGCTTTCTTT. It yields the protein CASSFPGTGVPMNTEAFF. The V call is TRBV5-4, the J call TRBJ1-1, with TRBD1 matching 10 bases. CDR3 length equals 18 residues. Trimming removed 2 bases from V and 0 bases from J; junction bases left unmatched: 10. Germline V gene sequence: CDR1 SGHNT, CDR2 YYREEE (reference sequence).

The J gene is TRBJ1-2, the V gene TRBV29-1; D perhaps matches TRBD1 (6 bases). The CDR3 loop spans 13 amino acids. CDR1 is SQVTM and CDR2 is ANQGSEA in the germline V gene. The V end lost 7 bases, the J end lost 7 bases, and 19 bases lay between the germline ends. This CDR3 reads CSGRGGVPGGYTF. In DNA form, the CDR3 reads TGCAGCGGACGAGGGGGGGTACCGGGTGGCTACACCTTC.

The chain combines TRBV19 with TRBJ1-6; D remains ambiguous. CDR3 length: 13 amino acids. The ends were cut back, 2 bases at V and 10 bases at J, with 9 bases in the middle. Germline-derived CDR1 and CDR2 are LNHDA and SQIVND (reference sequence). As DNA, the CDR3 is TGTGCCAGTAGTATAAGTGGAGGCTCACCCCTCCACTTT. It specifies CASSISGGSPLHF.